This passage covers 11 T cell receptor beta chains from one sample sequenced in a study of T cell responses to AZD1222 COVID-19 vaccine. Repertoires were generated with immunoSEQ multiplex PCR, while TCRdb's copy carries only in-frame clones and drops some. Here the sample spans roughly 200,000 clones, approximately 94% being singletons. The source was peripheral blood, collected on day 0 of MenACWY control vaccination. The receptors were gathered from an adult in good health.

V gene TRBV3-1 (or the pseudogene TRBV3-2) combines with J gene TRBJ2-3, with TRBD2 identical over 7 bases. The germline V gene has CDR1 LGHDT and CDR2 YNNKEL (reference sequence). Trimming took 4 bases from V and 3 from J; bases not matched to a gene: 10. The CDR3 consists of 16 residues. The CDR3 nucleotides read TGTGCCAGCAGCCTTAGGAGCCTCGGGGGGACAGATACGCAGTATTTT. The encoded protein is CASSLRSLGGTDTQYF.

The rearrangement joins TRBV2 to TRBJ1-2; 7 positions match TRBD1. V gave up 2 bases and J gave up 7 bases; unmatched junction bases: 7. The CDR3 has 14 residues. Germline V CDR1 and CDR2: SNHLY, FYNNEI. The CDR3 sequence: CASSEYGTVLGYTF. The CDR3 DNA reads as TGTGCCAGCAGTGAATATGGGACAGTACTTGGCTACACCTTC.

The chain's CDR3 is CASSVQGVDSGNTIYF. CDR3 nucleotide sequence: TGTGCCAGCAGCGTTCAGGGGGTAGACTCTGGAAACACCATATATTTT. This rearrangement joins TRBV5-6 to TRBJ1-3, with 7 bases identical to TRBD1. Germline V CDR1 and CDR2: SGHDT, YYEEEE. V lost 4 bases to trimming and J lost 0 bases; unmatched junction nucleotides: 7. There are 16 residues in the CDR3.

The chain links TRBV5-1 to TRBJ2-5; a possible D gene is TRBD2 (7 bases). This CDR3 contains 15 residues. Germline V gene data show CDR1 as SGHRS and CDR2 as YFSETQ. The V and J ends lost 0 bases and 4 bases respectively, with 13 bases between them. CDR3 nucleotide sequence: TGCGCCAGCAGCTTGGCGGGGGGCCGAGGAGAGACCCAGTACTTC. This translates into CASSLAGGRGETQYF.

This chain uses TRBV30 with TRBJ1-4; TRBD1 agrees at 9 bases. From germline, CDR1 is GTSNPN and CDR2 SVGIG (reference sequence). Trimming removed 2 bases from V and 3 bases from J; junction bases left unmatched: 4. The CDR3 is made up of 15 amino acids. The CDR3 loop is CAWSKQGASNEKLFF. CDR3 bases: TGTGCCTGGAGTAAACAGGGGGCTTCTAATGAAAAACTGTTTTTT.

In nucleotides, the CDR3 is TGTGCCAGCAGTTATGCCAGTCAGCCCCAGCATTTT. Amino acids: CASSYASQPQHF. The V call is TRBV6-6, the J call TRBJ1-5; D is ambiguous. There are 12 residues in the CDR3. The ends were cut back, 3 bases at V and 6 bases at J, with 6 bases in the middle. Germline CDR1 reads MNHNY; CDR2 reads SVGAGI (reference sequence).

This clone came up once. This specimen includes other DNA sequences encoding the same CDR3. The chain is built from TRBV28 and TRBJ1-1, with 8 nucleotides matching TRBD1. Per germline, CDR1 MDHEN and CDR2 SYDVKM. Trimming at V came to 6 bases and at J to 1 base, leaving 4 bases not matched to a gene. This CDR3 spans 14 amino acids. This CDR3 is CASRTGTGNTEAFF. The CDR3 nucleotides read TGTGCCAGCAGGACCGGGACAGGGAACACTGAAGCTTTCTTT.

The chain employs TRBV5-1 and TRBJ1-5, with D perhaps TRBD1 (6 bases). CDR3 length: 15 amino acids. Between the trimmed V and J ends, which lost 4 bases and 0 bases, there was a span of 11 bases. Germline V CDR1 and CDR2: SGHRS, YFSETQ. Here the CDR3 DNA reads TGCGCCAGCAGCCGGGGGCCCCCTAGCAATCAGCCCCAGCATTTT. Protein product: CASSRGPPSNQPQHF.

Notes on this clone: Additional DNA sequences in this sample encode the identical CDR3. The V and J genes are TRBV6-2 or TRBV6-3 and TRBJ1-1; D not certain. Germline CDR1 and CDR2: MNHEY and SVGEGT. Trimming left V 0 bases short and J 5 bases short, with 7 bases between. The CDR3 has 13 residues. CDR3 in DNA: TGTGCCAGCAGTTACTCGGGAGGGACTGAAGCTTTCTTT. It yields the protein CASSYSGGTEAFF.

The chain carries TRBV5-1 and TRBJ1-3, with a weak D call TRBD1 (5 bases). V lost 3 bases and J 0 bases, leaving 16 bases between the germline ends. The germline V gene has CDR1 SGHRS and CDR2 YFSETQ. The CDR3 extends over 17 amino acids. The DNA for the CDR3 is TGCGCCAGCAGCTGGGGACCAGGACGTTTCTCTGGAAACACCATATATTTT. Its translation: CASSWGPGRFSGNTIYF.

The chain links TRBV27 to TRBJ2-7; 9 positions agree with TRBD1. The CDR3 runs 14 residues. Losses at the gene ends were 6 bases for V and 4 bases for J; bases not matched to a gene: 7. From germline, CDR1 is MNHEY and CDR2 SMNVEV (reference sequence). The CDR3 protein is CASRRTGQGYEQYF. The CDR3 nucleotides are TGTGCCAGCAGGAGGACAGGACAGGGGTACGAGCAGTACTTC.